This T cell receptor beta chain was recorded in a study of shared clonotypes between healthy human individuals. TCRdb's copy holds only in-frame clones and misses some; the assay was immunoSEQ multiplex PCR. The sample records roughly 2,300,000 clones, around 90% being singletons. The CDR3 runs 12 residues. CDR1 is SQVTM and CDR2 is ANQGSEA in the germline V gene. Trimming took 2 bases from V and 3 from J, leaving 8 bases between them. This receptor was identified in a man younger than 35 in good health. Some clones in this sample may be carry-over from other donors' samples. The sample was naive CD4+ T cells from PBMCs. Subset meaning: CD45RA+ positively selected. V is TRBV29-1 and J is TRBJ2-7; unclear D gene. CDR3 amino acids: CSVELYGYEQYF. The CDR3 DNA sequence: TGCAGCGTTGAACTATATGGCTACGAGCAGTACTTC.